This TCR beta chain was identified in a study of T cells after yellow fever vaccination. On the study more broadly: Fractions of limited cellularity were prepared by means of SMART-Seq v4 Ultra Low Input. Study-wide results and caveats: Post-booster samples contained most primary-vaccination clones (more than 95% CD4, about 87% CD8).

From the 5' RACE reads, TCRdb called clonotypes with MiXCR, one entry per CDR3 protein. The sample lists about 320,000 distinct CDR3 sequences, 3.5% to 4.5% occurring once. Remarks on this clonotype: Its matching antigen is unknown.

With V trimmed by 0 bases and J by 5 bases, 6 bases remained unmatched. CDR1 is SGHRS, CDR2 YFSETQ, per germline. The CDR3 is made up of 15 amino acids. This specimen was PBMCs, taken 15 days after the yellow fever booster vaccination. The chain has TRBV5-1 and TRBJ2-5, with TRBD1 matching 8 bases. This receptor was identified in a man between 18 and 29 years old who received the YFV17D yellow fever vaccine. The CDR3 nucleotides read TGCGCCAGCAGCTTGGCTGCAGGGGGCGGGGAGACCCAGTACTTC. Translating gives CASSLAAGGGETQYF. Filled out from reference TRBV5-1 and TRBJ2-5, the complete variable domain reads KAGVTQTPRYLIKTRGQQVTLSCSPISGHRSVSWYQQTPGQGLQFLFEYFSETQRNKGNFPGRFSGRQFSNSRSEMNVSTLELGDSALYLCASSLAAGGGETQYFGPGTRLLVL.